One and the same sample provided the 2 T cell receptor beta chains below, sequenced in a study of graft-versus-host responses after intestinal transplantation. Generated by immunoSEQ multiplex PCR, the TCRdb table keeps only in-frame clones and is missing some. The table records around 110,000 clones, 75% to 95% of them present only once. Their antigens remain unidentified. This material consisted of unstimulated CD4+ T cells sorted from spleen or lymph node cells, taken before intestinal transplant. These receptors all come from a human donor who received an intestinal transplant.

This clone has only a few counts. The genes are TRBV11-2 and TRBJ1-1; tentatively, D is TRBD1 (5 bases). The CDR3 runs 14 residues. Germline V gives CDR1 SGHAT, CDR2 FQNNGV. The V and J ends lost 1 base and 7 bases respectively, with 13 bases between them. The CDR3 protein is CASSLVGGANEAFF. CDR3 coding DNA: TGTGCCAGCAGCTTAGTAGGAGGGGCGAATGAAGCTTTCTTT.

The chain combines TRBV4-1 with TRBJ1-1, with 11 bases fitting TRBD1. The length of the CDR3 is 15 residues. From germline, CDR1 is MGHRA and CDR2 YSYEKL. V lost 4 bases to trimming and J lost 4 bases; unmatched junction nucleotides: 5. In DNA, the CDR3 is TGCGCCAGCAGCCGCGGAGGGACAGGGGGCACTGAAGCTTTCTTT. Amino acid sequence: CASSRGGTGGTEAFF.